This T cell receptor beta chain was identified during a study of T cell responses to AZD1222 COVID-19 vaccine. Looking at the study overall: Pooling of second doses given at about 4 or about 12 weeks was done. Findings and limits, study-wide: The donor group comprised mostly white British people and more females; the analysis possibly underestimated clonal diversity. Spike was spanned by vaccine-associated CD4 TCRs, with dominance at 160-218 and 743-854.

Assay used: immunoSEQ multiplex PCR; TCRdb lists only in-frame clones, some missing. The table shows roughly 75,000 clones, with over 80% occurring only once. A word on this clone: What it binds is unknown.

In germline, CDR1 is ENHRY, CDR2 SYGVKD. CDR3 length: 16 amino acids. The V segment lost 6 bases and the J segment 3 bases; nucleotides outside the gene matches: 13. The chain employs TRBV10-3 and TRBJ1-1; 7 nucleotides line up with TRBD1. The specimen was peripheral blood, collected on day 0 of AZD1222 vaccination. This clonotype originated in an adult in good health. The CDR3 region has the DNA TGTGCCATCAGAACCAGCACAGGGGAAGGGGACACTGAAGCTTTCTTT. Its protein is CAIRTSTGEGDTEAFF.